This note documents a single TCR beta chain sequence. The source of the sample is a study of blood T cell repertoires in COVID-19. Study in general: Acute-phase and convalescent COVID-19 samples originated in the United States, Italy and Spain.

Libraries were prepared by immunoSEQ multiplex PCR; TCRdb keeps only in-frame clonotypes and omits some of them. This table holds approximately 140,000 clones, roughly 84% found once. In terms of age and location, participants ranged from roughly 18 to 95 years and lived in fewer than 30 US areas. CDR1 is SGHDN, CDR2 FVKESK, per germline. This CDR3 comprises 16 residues. The V gene lost 0 bases and the J gene lost 7 bases, with 15 bases spanning the gap. The rearrangement joins TRBV14 to TRBJ2-2, with a possible D match to TRBD2 (6 bases). The TCR was taken from a woman between 50 and 59 years old who had been exposed to COVID-19. Sequencing used PBMCs or T cells enriched from blood (not recorded which). CDR3 nucleotide sequence: TGTGCCAGCAGCCAAGAAGGCGGGGTGACACTCGGGGAGCTGTTTTTT. Translating gives CASSQEGGVTLGELFF.